The next 5 T cell receptor beta chains were all read from a single sample in a study of blood T cell repertoires in COVID-19. Clones were sequenced by immunoSEQ multiplex PCR, and TCRdb holds only the in-frame ones, with some missing. Counted here are over 250,000 clones, 80% to 95% occurring once; the ten biggest clones make up 2.2%. Sequenced sample: peripheral blood. The receptors originated from a woman younger than 45 with COVID-19, enrolled during active disease.

The V and J genes are TRBV7-2 and TRBJ1-1, with D perhaps matching TRBD1 (6 bases). This CDR3 has 16 amino acids. V dropped 4 bases and J dropped 3 bases, with 18 bases sitting between them. Germline V gene sequence: CDR1 SGHTA, CDR2 FQGNSA. The CDR3, as DNA: TGTGCCAGCAGCTCCTACGGGGGGCGCGGTGACACTGAAGCTTTCTTT. It is translated as CASSSYGGRGDTEAFF.

The chain links TRBV3-1 (or the pseudogene TRBV3-2) to TRBJ2-7; 12 nucleotides match TRBD2. The CDR3 sequence is 19 residues long. J gave up 0 bases and V 4 bases, and 13 bases lay outside the gene matches. Germline V gene data show CDR1 as LGHDT and CDR2 as YNNKEL (reference sequence). Here the CDR3 reads CASSPQGLGLAGLSYEQYF. DNA for the CDR3: TGTGCCAGCAGCCCCCAAGGCTTGGGACTAGCGGGCCTCTCCTACGAGCAGTACTTC.

The chain employs TRBV28 and TRBJ1-5; 9 bases fit TRBD1. Germline V gene data show CDR1 as MDHEN and CDR2 as SYDVKM. This CDR3 spans 15 amino acids. The junction had 8 bases not matched to a gene; V was cut back by 8 bases and J by 3 bases. The CDR3 reads CASSGGTGINQPQHF. The CDR3 nucleotides are TGTGCCAGCTCGGGAGGGACAGGGATCAATCAGCCCCAGCATTTT.

V gene TRBV6-6 combines with J gene TRBJ2-1; 8 bases match TRBD1. Trimming removed 6 bases from V and 6 bases from J; junction bases left unmatched: 10. This CDR3 comprises 15 residues. Germline values: CDR1 MNHNY, CDR2 SVGAGI (reference sequence). The CDR3 loop is CASRTGTGSPNEQFF. CDR3 in DNA: TGTGCCAGCAGGACCGGGACAGGAAGCCCCAATGAGCAGTTCTTC.

The chain carries TRBV6-6 and TRBJ2-3; maybe TRBD2 (5 bases). V gave up 0 bases and J gave up 5 bases, with 12 bases separating them. This CDR3 has 15 residues. The V gene's germline CDR1 is MNHNY and CDR2 SVGAGI (reference sequence). The CDR3: CASSYSTREGDTQYF. Here the CDR3 DNA reads TGTGCCAGCAGTTACTCAACGCGCGAGGGAGATACGCAGTATTTT.